This T cell receptor (beta chain) was found in a study of cytomegalovirus exposure and HLA in healthy donors. Whole-study findings and limits: In all likelihood, a cluster of highly shared sequence variants was a sequencing artifact. Later analysis showed most CMV-associated TCR beta chains appearing HLA-restricted.

This CDR3 contains 14 residues. V lost 0 bases, J lost 2 bases, and 10 bases lay in between. Germline V CDR1 and CDR2: GTSNPN, SVGIG (reference sequence). In the case of this clone: The antigen remains undetermined.

A multiplex PCR was run with 60 Vbeta primers and 13 Jbeta primers. Assay: immunoSEQ multiplex PCR; the TCRdb copy retains only in-frame clones and omits some. The sample includes 150,000 to 200,000 clones, 65% to 80% of them seen just once. Sequenced material: PBMCs. This clonotype originated in a woman between 35 and 50 years old in good health and CMV-seropositive. The chain is built from TRBV30 and TRBJ2-5, with D possibly TRBD2 on 5 matching bases. In DNA form, the CDR3 reads TGTGCCTGGAGTGTGGGAGTGAATCAAGAGACCCAGTACTTC. Translated, it gives CAWSVGVNQETQYF.